The T cell receptor (beta chain) under discussion was sequenced for a study of blood T cell repertoires in COVID-19. As for the study in general: The United States, Italy and Spain provided the acute and convalescent COVID-19 samples. T cells, B-cell-depleted T cells, or PBMCs supplied cDNA or gDNA.

Sequenced by immunoSEQ multiplex PCR; TCRdb stores in-frame clones only, minus some. The sample lists over 150,000 clones, 84% occurring once. The trim removed 3 bases at V and 5 bases at J, leaving 9 bases unmatched. The germline CDR1 and CDR2 sequences are SGDLS and YYNGEE. The CDR3 runs 16 residues. Sequencing was carried out using peripheral blood. The rearrangement links TRBV9 to TRBJ2-3; 10 bases are shared with TRBD2. This sequence was found in a man between 18 and 35 years old with active or convalescent COVID-19. For the CDR3, the DNA is TGTGCCAGCAGCGGACGGAGCGGGGGGGCGATAGATACGCAGTATTTT. It yields the protein CASSGRSGGAIDTQYF.